What follows are 5 T cell receptor beta chains derived from one specimen sequenced in a study of blood T cell repertoires in COVID-19. Sequencing was performed with immunoSEQ multiplex PCR; in TCRdb, only in-frame clones are kept and a portion is missing. The data show about 210,000 clones, about 85% seen once. Material: peripheral blood. Receptors were obtained from a woman older than 75 with acute or convalescent COVID-19.

The chain is built from TRBV30 and TRBJ2-7; 10 nucleotides agree with TRBD2. Per germline, CDR1 GTSNPN and CDR2 SVGIG (reference sequence). This CDR3 has 15 amino acids. V was pared by 8 bases and J by 7 bases, with 17 bases of the junction left unmatched. CDR3 DNA sequence: TGTGCCCTCCTCCCGGGACTAGCGCTAACAGGGGAGCAGTACTTC. As protein: CALLPGLALTGEQYF.

This chain joins TRBV29-1 and TRBJ2-7; 8 nucleotides match TRBD1. There are 12 residues in the CDR3. V gave up 6 bases and J gave up 3 bases; unmatched junction bases: 4. The V gene's germline CDR1 is SQVTM and CDR2 ANQGSEA. The CDR3 DNA follows: TGCAGCGTCCTACAGGGGGACTACGAGCAGTACTTC. Residues: CSVLQGDYEQYF.

This clone came up a few times. This chain links TRBV10-1 with TRBJ2-2, with 7 nucleotides matching TRBD1. CDR3 length: 15 residues. Germline assignment: CDR1 WNHNN and CDR2 SYGVQD (reference sequence). V dropped 7 bases and J dropped 7; count of bases not matched to a gene: 12. Here the CDR3 DNA reads TGCGCCAGCACCCCCAACACAGGGGTGGACGGGGAGCTGTTTTTT. It encodes CASTPNTGVDGELFF.

The chain uses TRBV5-1 and TRBJ1-6; maybe TRBD1 (6 bases). Germline-derived CDR1 and CDR2 are SGHRS and YFSETQ. The CDR3 is 17 residues long. V gave up 0 bases and J gave up 0 bases, with 10 bases separating them. The CDR3 region has the DNA TGCGCCAGCAGCTTGGCCGGGGGGCCCTCCTATAATTCACCCCTCCACTTT. Residues: CASSLAGGPSYNSPLHF.

The J gene is TRBJ1-1, the V gene TRBV6-5; no clear D. This CDR3 is built from 14 residues. Germline loops: CDR1 MNHEY, CDR2 SVGAGI. Trimming stripped 2 bases from V and 11 bases from J, with 18 bases between. CDR3 amino acids: CASSYDQPPWRAFF. As DNA, the CDR3 is TGTGCCAGCAGTTACGATCAACCCCCGTGGAGGGCTTTCTTT.